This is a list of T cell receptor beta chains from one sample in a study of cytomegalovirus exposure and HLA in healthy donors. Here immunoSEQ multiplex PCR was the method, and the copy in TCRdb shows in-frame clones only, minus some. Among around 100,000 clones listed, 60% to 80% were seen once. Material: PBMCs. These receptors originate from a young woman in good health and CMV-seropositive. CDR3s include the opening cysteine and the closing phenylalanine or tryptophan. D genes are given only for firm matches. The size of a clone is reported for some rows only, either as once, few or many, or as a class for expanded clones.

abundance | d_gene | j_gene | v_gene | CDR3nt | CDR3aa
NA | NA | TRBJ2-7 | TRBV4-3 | TGCGCCAGCAGCATACAGGCTTCCTACGAGCAGTACTTC | CASSIQASYEQYF
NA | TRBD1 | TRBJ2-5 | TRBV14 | TGTGCCAGCAGCCAAGTAATCACGGACAGGGAAGATTGGGAGACCCAGTACTTC | CASSQVITDREDWETQYF
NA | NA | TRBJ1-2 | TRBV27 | TGTGCCAGCAGTGGTCAGAACTATGGCTACACCTTC | CASSGQNYGYTF
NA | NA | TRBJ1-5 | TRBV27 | TGTGCCAGCAGTTTATGGGGGGGCAATCAGCCCCAGCATTTT | CASSLWGGNQPQHF
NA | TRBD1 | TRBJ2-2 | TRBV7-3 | TGTGCCAGCAGCTTAAGACAGGGAAAGGGCGGGGAGCTGTTTTTT | CASSLRQGKGGELFF
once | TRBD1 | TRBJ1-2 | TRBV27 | TGTGCCAGCAGTTTATCCAGGGGGCACTATGGCTACACCTTC | CASSLSRGHYGYTF
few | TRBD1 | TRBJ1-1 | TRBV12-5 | TGTGCTAGTGGTTTCGAGACAGGGGGCTCCTTGGGCACTGAAGCTTTCTTT | CASGFETGGSLGTEAFF
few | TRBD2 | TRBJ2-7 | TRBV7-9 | TGTGCCAGCAGCCTCTCCGGGGGGGAGCAGTACTTC | CASSLSGGEQYF
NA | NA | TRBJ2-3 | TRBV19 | TGTGCCAGTAGTATAGAGAGGACAGATACGCAGTATTTT | CASSIERTDTQYF
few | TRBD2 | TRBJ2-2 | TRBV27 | TGTGCCAGCAGTTCCTCGGGGGGGGACACCGGGGAGCTGTTTTTT | CASSSSGGDTGELFF
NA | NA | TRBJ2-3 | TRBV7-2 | TGTGCCAGCAGCTTAGCCCCCAGCGGAGGGGGCACAGATACGCAGTATTTT | CASSLAPSGGGTDTQYF
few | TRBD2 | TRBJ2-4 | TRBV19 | TGTGCCAGTAGTATCGGGGGGGGAAACATTCAGTACTTC | CASSIGGGNIQYF
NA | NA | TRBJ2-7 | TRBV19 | TGTGCCAGTAGTTACGGCTCCGGGGTTTCCTACGAGCAGTACTTC | CASSYGSGVSYEQYF
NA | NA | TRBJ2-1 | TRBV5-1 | TGCGCCAGCAGCTTACAGGGAGAGGGCAATGAGCAGTTCTTC | CASSLQGEGNEQFF
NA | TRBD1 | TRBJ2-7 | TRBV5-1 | TGCGCCAGCAGCTTGGAAGTAGGGACAGGGCGCTACGAGCAGTACTTC | CASSLEVGTGRYEQYF
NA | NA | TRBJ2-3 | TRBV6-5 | TGTGCCAGCAGTTCGATCCACAGGGGCACAGATACGCAGTATTTT | CASSSIHRGTDTQYF
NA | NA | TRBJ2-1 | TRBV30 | TGTGCCTGGAGCACTAGCAGGAGGACGGCTCCACGGAATGAGCAGTTCTTC | CAWSTSRRTAPRNEQFF
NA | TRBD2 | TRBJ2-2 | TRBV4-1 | TGCGCCAGCAGCCAACCTGGTAGCGGGAGACGTACCGGGGAGCTGTTTTTT | CASSQPGSGRRTGELFF
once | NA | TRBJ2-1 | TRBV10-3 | TGTGCCATCGCGGGCGGTTCCTACAATGAGCAGTTCTTC | CAIAGGSYNEQFF
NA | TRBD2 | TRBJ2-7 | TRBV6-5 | TGTGCCGGCTTCGGGGGGGAGCAGTACTTC | CAGFGGEQYF
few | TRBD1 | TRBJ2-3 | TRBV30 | TGTGCCTGGAGTGTACTTGGCGACAGGGCGATGACAGATACGCAGTATTTT | CAWSVLGDRAMTDTQYF
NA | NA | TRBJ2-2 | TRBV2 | TGTGCCAGCAGTCAACAGGACCTCACCGGGGAGCTGTTTTTT | CASSQQDLTGELFF
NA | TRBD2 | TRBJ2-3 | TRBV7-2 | TGTGCCAGCAGAATAGCCGCCCTAGCGGGGGGCACAGATACGCAGTATTTT | CASRIAALAGGTDTQYF
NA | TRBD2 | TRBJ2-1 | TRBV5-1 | TGCGCCAGCAGCTCGCTAGCGGGAGGGCCACAGGAGCAGTTCTTC | CASSSLAGGPQEQFF
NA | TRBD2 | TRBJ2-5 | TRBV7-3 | TGTGCCAGCAGCACCGGCGGGGGTAGACAAGAGACCCAGTACTTC | CASSTGGGRQETQYF
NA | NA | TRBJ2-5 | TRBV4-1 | TGCGCCAGCAGCCCCCTCGCCATGCGTTTACAAGAGACCCAGTACTTC | CASSPLAMRLQETQYF
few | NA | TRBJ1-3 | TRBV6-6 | TGTGCCAGCAGTAGGGAGTCTAACTCTGGAAACACCATATATTTT | CASSRESNSGNTIYF
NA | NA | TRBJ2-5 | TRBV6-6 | TGTGCCAGCAGGCGGCGGAGCGGCACCCAAGAGACCCAGTACTTC | CASRRRSGTQETQYF
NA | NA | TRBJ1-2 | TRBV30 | TGTGCCTGGAGCGGGGGACGGTTCTATGGCTACACCTTC | CAWSGGRFYGYTF
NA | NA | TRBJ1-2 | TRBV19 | TGTGCCAGTAGTCACCGGGCCAAAGGGAGGTATGGCTACACCTTC | CASSHRAKGRYGYTF
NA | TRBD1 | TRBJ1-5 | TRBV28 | TGTGCCAGCAGTTCACTACCCGACAGGGGAGCGGATCAGCCCCAGCATTTT | CASSSLPDRGADQPQHF
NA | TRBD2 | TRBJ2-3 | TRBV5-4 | TGTGCCAGCAGCCCGTCGACTAGCGCCCGCACAGATACGCAGTATTTT | CASSPSTSARTDTQYF
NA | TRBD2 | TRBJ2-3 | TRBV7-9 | TGTGCCAGCAGCACCTTAGCGGGAGGGGCAGATACGCAGTATTTT | CASSTLAGGADTQYF
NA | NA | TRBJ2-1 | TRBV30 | TGTGCCTGGATCGCTAGCAGCTCCTACAATGAGCAGTTCTTC | CAWIASSSYNEQFF
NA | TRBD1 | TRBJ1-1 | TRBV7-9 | TGTGCCAGCAGCCTTGGACAGGGGAACACTGAAGCTTTCTTT | CASSLGQGNTEAFF
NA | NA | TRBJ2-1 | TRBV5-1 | TGCGCCAGCAGCTCCCCGGGCTCCTACAATGAGCAGTTCTTC | CASSSPGSYNEQFF
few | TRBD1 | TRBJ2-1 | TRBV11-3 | TGTGCCAGCAGCAATGGACAGGGATACTACAATGAGCAGTTCTTC | CASSNGQGYYNEQFF
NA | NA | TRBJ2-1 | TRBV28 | TGTGCCAGCAGTTTGGTAGTTTCGCTCTCCTACAATGAGCAGTTCTTC | CASSLVVSLSYNEQFF
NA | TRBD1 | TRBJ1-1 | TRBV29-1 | TGCAGCGTCCTCACTCAGGGGGCCTCCGCTGAAGCTTTCTTT | CSVLTQGASAEAFF
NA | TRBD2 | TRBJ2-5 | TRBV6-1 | TGTGCCAGCAGTGAAGGGAAACTAGCGGGAGGGAGGCAAGAGACCCAGTACTTC | CASSEGKLAGGRQETQYF
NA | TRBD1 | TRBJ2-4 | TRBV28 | TGTGCCAGCAGTTCCCAGGGGGTAGCCAAAAACATTCAGTACTTC | CASSSQGVAKNIQYF
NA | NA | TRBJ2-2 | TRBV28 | TGTGCCAGCAGTTTATATCCAGGGAACACCGGGGAGCTGTTTTTT | CASSLYPGNTGELFF